The 23 T cell receptor beta chains below all came from one sample that was sequenced in a study of CD8 T cells in Susac syndrome. The authors reverse transcribed roughly 0.5 to 1 ug RNA with random hexamers. TCRdb recomputed calls from the immunoSEQ multiplex PCR reads with MiXCR, one row per CDR3 protein. Among 250,000 to 350,000 distinct CDR3 sequences listed, about 91% were seen once. Sequences were obtained from CD4+ T cells from PBMCs. Receptors were obtained from a human donor with multiple sclerosis.

The rearrangement uses TRBV7-9 and TRBJ1-5; TRBD1 might be the D (6 bases). V lost 6 bases and J lost 4, with 13 bases in between. Germline V gene lookup returns CDR1 SEHNR and CDR2 FQNEAQ (reference sequence). The CDR3 runs to 14 residues. The chain's CDR3 is CASSGDTFNQPQHF. The CDR3 DNA is TGTGCCAGCAGTGGGGACACCTTTAATCAGCCCCAGCATTTT.

The V gene is TRBV14, the J gene TRBJ2-2; TRBD2 aligns across 8 bases. With 7 bases clipped from V and 4 bases from J, the junction kept 2 bases outside the gene matches. CDR1 and CDR2 (germline): SGHDN, FVKESK. The CDR3 spans 13 residues. Here the CDR3 DNA reads TGTGCCAGCAAGGCGGGAGGCACCGGGGAGCTGTTTTTT. Amino acids: CASKAGGTGELFF.

V usage is TRBV20-1 and J usage is TRBJ1-5; possible D gene TRBD1, 5 bases. The CDR3 contains 12 residues. From germline, CDR1 is DFQATT and CDR2 SNEGSKA (reference sequence). With 6 bases removed from V and 2 bases from J, the gap between germline ends came to 8 bases. The CDR3: CSAFRGNQPQHF. The DNA for the CDR3 is TGCAGTGCGTTCAGGGGCAATCAGCCCCAGCATTTT.

V usage is TRBV30 and J usage is TRBJ1-2, with D tentatively TRBD1 (5 bases). The germline CDR1 and CDR2 sequences are GTSNPN and SVGIG (reference sequence). The CDR3 is made up of 11 amino acids. With 4 bases removed from V and 8 bases from J, the gap between germline ends came to 11 bases. The CDR3 DNA is TGTGCCTGGAATTGGAGGGGCGGCTACACCTTC. Amino acids: CAWNWRGGYTF.

The CDR3 here is CAIREAGNTIYF. For the CDR3, the DNA is TGTGCCATCAGGGAAGCCGGAAACACCATATATTTT. The chain joins TRBV12-3 or TRBV12-4 to TRBJ1-3; a possible D gene is TRBD1 (5 bases). The ends were cut back, 10 bases at V and 4 bases at J, with 11 bases in the middle. This CDR3 is built from 12 residues.

The V call is TRBV3-1, the J call TRBJ1-1, with TRBD1 identical over 10 bases. V lost 4 bases and J lost 4; bases outside the gene matches: 12. Germline V gene lookup returns CDR1 LGHDT and CDR2 YNNKEL (reference sequence). There are 17 residues in the CDR3. CDR3 residues: CASSPHLTGGLVTEAFF. CDR3 nucleotides: TGTGCCAGCAGCCCACACCTGACAGGGGGCCTTGTCACTGAAGCTTTCTTT.

In its sample, this clonotype was seen once. The chain employs TRBV4-3 and TRBJ2-1, with no clear D. This CDR3 comprises 15 residues. Trimming shortened V by 0 bases and J by 9 bases, and 15 bases separated the two germline ends. Germline V lookup: CDR1 LGHNA, CDR2 YSLEER. The CDR3 loop reads CASSQDFAAVGEQFF. DNA for the CDR3: TGCGCCAGCAGCCAAGATTTCGCCGCGGTGGGTGAGCAGTTCTTC.

The chain couples TRBV5-1 to TRBJ1-2; the match to TRBD1 covers 10 bases. Germline-derived CDR1 and CDR2 are SGHRS and YFSETQ. J was trimmed by 4 bases and V by 4 bases; bases with no gene match: 7. CDR3 length: 15 amino acids. The CDR3 spells CASSIGTGEGYGYTF. In nucleotides, the CDR3 is TGCGCCAGCAGCATCGGGACAGGGGAGGGCTATGGCTACACCTTC.

This clonotype was recorded once. The genes are TRBV7-9 and TRBJ2-2, with 7 bases matching TRBD1. The CDR3 covers 14 residues. Germline CDR1 is SEHNR and CDR2 is FQNEAQ (reference sequence). The V and J ends lost 8 bases and 5 bases, in that order; junction bases with no gene match: 8. DNA for the CDR3: TGTGCCAGCGGCACCATCAGGGGGACCGGGGAGCTGTTTTTT. This encodes CASGTIRGTGELFF.

The chain has TRBV30 and TRBJ2-2; unclear D gene. The CDR3 extends over 12 amino acids. The V gene's germline CDR1 is GTSNPN and CDR2 SVGIG (reference sequence). V was cut by 0 bases and J by 5 bases, with 4 bases left in between. This CDR3 is CAWSVDTGELFF. The CDR3 DNA follows: TGTGCCTGGAGTGTAGATACCGGGGAGCTGTTTTTT.

The genes are TRBV15 and TRBJ2-1, with TRBD2 identical over 10 bases. CDR1 and CDR2 from the germline V gene are LNHNV and YYDKDF (reference sequence). The length of the CDR3 is 14 residues. The V gene end was trimmed by 2 bases and the J gene end by 7 bases; junction bases not matched to a gene: 2. The CDR3 is CATSRQTSGNEQFF. CDR3 in DNA: TGTGCCACCAGCAGACAGACTAGCGGGAATGAGCAGTTCTTC.

V is TRBV4-1 and J is TRBJ2-5; either TRBD1 or TRBD2 may fit D (5 bases each). CDR1 is MGHRA and CDR2 is YSYEKL in the germline V gene. The CDR3 runs 15 residues. With 0 bases removed from V and 2 bases from J, the gap between germline ends came to 10 bases. The CDR3 reads CASSQEGPLQETQYF. For the CDR3, the DNA is TGCGCCAGCAGCCAAGAGGGACCGCTACAAGAGACCCAGTACTTC.

The CDR3 protein is CASRPRQGYNEQFF. The DNA for the CDR3 is TGTGCCAGCAGACCCCGACAGGGTTACAATGAGCAGTTCTTC. V and J are TRBV6-6 and TRBJ2-1; 7 nucleotides align to TRBD1. After removal of 6 bases from V and 4 bases from J, the junction contained 6 bases not matched to a gene. The CDR3 loop spans 14 amino acids. From germline, CDR1 is MNHNY and CDR2 SVGAGI (reference sequence).

The rearrangement links TRBV18 to TRBJ1-5, with 8 bases fitting TRBD1. The germline V gene encodes CDR1 KGHSH and CDR2 LQKENI. The ends lost 4 bases at V and 2 bases at J; junction bases unmatched: 7. The CDR3 totals 16 residues. CDR3 coding DNA: TGTGCCAGCTCACTACAGGGGGTGAGGGGCAATCAGCCCCAGCATTTT. This gives the protein CASSLQGVRGNQPQHF.

This clonotype was seen only a few times. This chain links TRBV30 with TRBJ2-2; TRBD2 matches at 7 bases. This CDR3 contains 15 residues. The trim removed 0 bases at V and 5 bases at J, leaving 6 bases unmatched. Germline CDR1 GTSNPN, CDR2 SVGIG (reference sequence). The CDR3 reads CAWSVVLAPTGELFF. CDR3 coding DNA: TGTGCCTGGAGTGTAGTACTAGCGCCTACCGGGGAGCTGTTTTTT.

This sequence joins TRBV11-2 and TRBJ2-2; D is perhaps TRBD2 (6 bases). The CDR3 length is 15 residues. Germline V gene sequence: CDR1 SGHAT, CDR2 FQNNGV. The ends were cut back, 1 base at V and 6 bases at J, with 12 bases in the middle. The CDR3 is CASSLVGGAPGELFF. The CDR3 DNA follows: TGTGCCAGCAGCTTAGTTGGAGGGGCGCCCGGGGAGCTGTTTTTT.

The rearrangement links TRBV18 to TRBJ2-7, with 9 bases that match TRBD2. This CDR3 spans 14 amino acids. CDR1 KGHSH and CDR2 LQKENI come from the germline V gene. The junction had 6 bases not matched to a gene; V was cut back by 5 bases and J by 4 bases. In DNA form, the CDR3 reads TGTGCCAGCTCAAACAGCGGGGGGACGTACGAGCAGTACTTC. Its translation: CASSNSGGTYEQYF.

The chain uses TRBV14 and TRBJ2-1; D not resolved. Trimming removed 0 bases from V and 2 bases from J, with 14 bases in between. Germline V CDR1 and CDR2: SGHDN, FVKESK. CDR3 length: 17 amino acids. CDR3 sequence: CASSQDMDDGAYNEQFF. CDR3 coding DNA: TGTGCCAGCAGCCAAGACATGGACGACGGTGCCTACAATGAGCAGTTCTTC.

The V call is TRBV4-2, the J call TRBJ1-1; no clear D. V lost 6 bases and J 1 base, leaving 15 bases between the germline ends. Germline V lookup: CDR1 LGHNA, CDR2 YNFKEQ. This CDR3 has 15 residues. CDR3 sequence (DNA): TGTGCCAGCAGTGGCTTGGGCCGGGGGAACACTGAAGCTTTCTTT. As protein: CASSGLGRGNTEAFF.

The chain links TRBV4-1 to TRBJ1-2, with D uncertain. Germline CDR1 and CDR2: MGHRA and YSYEKL. The V gene lost 1 base and the J gene lost 5 bases, with 11 bases spanning the gap. The CDR3 extends over 14 amino acids. DNA for the CDR3: TGCGCCAGCAGCCAAGTTTTATCGGGATATGGCTACACCTTC. Translation gives CASSQVLSGYGYTF.

This clonotype was detected only a few times. This sequence joins TRBV4-3 and TRBJ2-5; 11 positions agree with TRBD2. Germline V gene lookup returns CDR1 LGHNA and CDR2 YSLEER. The CDR3 length is 16 residues. The V segment lost 0 bases and the J segment 4 bases; nucleotides outside the gene matches: 4. The CDR3 is CASSQDLAGGGETQYF. The CDR3 nucleotides read TGCGCCAGCAGCCAAGATCTAGCGGGGGGAGGAGAGACCCAGTACTTC.

This clonotype showed up just once. The chain employs TRBV7-9 and TRBJ1-4; D not certain. Between the trimmed V and J ends, which lost 9 bases and 0 bases, there was a span of 8 bases. The CDR3 covers 13 residues. The germline V gene encodes CDR1 SEHNR and CDR2 FQNEAQ (reference sequence). CDR3 sequence reads: CARLYATNEKLFF. CDR3 DNA sequence: TGTGCCAGATTATATGCAACTAATGAAAAACTGTTTTTT.

This chain connects TRBV6-5 to TRBJ2-7, with D hard to call. The V end was cut by 4 bases, the J end by 0 bases, with 7 bases between. The CDR3 sequence is 13 residues long. Germline-derived CDR1 and CDR2 are MNHEY and SVGAGI. The CDR3 nucleotides read TGTGCCAGCAGTTGGGGAAGCTCCTACGAGCAGTACTTC. It translates to CASSWGSSYEQYF.